This TCR beta chain was sequenced in a study of cytomegalovirus exposure and HLA in healthy donors. In the study overall: Unique TCRs numbering around 80 million, obtained from HLA-typed donors, made up an early data release. Study observations and caveats: Later work found that TCR association rates differed between HLA loci; DRB1 had the most and HLA-C the fewest.

On this clone itself: Its antigen is still unknown.

13 Jbeta primers and 60 Vbeta primers were used for the PCR. Sequencing used immunoSEQ multiplex PCR; TCRdb keeps in-frame clones, though not all of them. The sample yields tens of thousands of clones, about 67% seen once. Germline loops: CDR1 SGHNT, CDR2 YYREEE (reference sequence). The length of the CDR3 is 15 residues. J gave up 3 bases and V 0 bases, and 5 bases lay outside the gene matches. J is TRBJ1-1 and V is TRBV5-4; 7 nucleotides agree with TRBD1. The sequenced material came from PBMCs. This sequence was found in a man aged 40-50 years in good health and CMV-seropositive. The CDR3 DNA follows: TGTGCCAGCAGCTTGGCGGGACAGTTCTACACTGAAGCTTTCTTT. It codes for CASSLAGQFYTEAFF. Full variable domain (missing parts from reference TRBV5-4 and TRBJ1-1): ETGVTQSPTHLIKTRGQQVTLRCSSQSGHNTVSWYQQALGQGPQFIFQYYREEENGRGNFPPRFSGLQFPNYSSELNVNALELDDSALYLCASSLAGQFYTEAFFGQGTRLTVV.